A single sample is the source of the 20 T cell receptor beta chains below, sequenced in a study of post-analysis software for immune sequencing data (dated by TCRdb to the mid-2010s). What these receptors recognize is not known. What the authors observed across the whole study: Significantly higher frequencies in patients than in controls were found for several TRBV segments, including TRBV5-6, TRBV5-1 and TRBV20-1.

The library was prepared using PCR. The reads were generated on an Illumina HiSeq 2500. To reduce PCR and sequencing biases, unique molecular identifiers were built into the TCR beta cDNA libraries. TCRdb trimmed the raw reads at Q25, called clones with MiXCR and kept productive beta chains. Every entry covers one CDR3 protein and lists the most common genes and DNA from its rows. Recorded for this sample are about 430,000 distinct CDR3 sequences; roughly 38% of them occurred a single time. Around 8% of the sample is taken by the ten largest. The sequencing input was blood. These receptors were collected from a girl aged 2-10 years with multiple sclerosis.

CDR3 sequence reads: CASSLDRGSAFF. CDR3 DNA: TGCGCCAGCAGTCTGGACAGGGGATCAGCTTTCTTT. This chain links TRBV5-1 with TRBJ1-1; 9 nucleotides match TRBD1. The CDR3 is 12 residues long. V shed 5 bases and J 10 bases; nucleotides not matched to a gene: 6. CDR1 SGHRS and CDR2 YFSETQ come from the germline V gene.

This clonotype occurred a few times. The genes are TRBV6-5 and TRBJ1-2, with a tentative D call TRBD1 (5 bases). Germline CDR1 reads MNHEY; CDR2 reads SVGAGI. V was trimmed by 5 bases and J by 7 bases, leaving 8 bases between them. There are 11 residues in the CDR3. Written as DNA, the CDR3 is TGTGCCAGCAGTAGGGGCCTTGGCTACACCTTC. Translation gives CASSRGLGYTF.

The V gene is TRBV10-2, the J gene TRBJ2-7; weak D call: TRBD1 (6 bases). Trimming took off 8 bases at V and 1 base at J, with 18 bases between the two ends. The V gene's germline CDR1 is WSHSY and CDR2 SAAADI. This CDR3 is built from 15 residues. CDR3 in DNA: TGCGCCAGCTTATCTTCGACAGGCAATTCCTACGAGCAGTACTTC. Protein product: CASLSSTGNSYEQYF.

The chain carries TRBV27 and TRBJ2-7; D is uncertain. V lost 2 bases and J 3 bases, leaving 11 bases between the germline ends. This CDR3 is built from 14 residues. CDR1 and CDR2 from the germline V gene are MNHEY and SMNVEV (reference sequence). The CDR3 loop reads CASSLHATHYEQYF. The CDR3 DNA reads TGTGCCAGCAGTTTACATGCCACCCACTACGAGCAGTACTTC.

CDR3 residues: CASRRTGGYEQYF. CDR3 coding DNA: TGTGCCAGCAGGCGGACAGGGGGTTACGAGCAGTACTTC. This sequence joins TRBV12-3 or TRBV12-4 and TRBJ2-7, with 10 bases that match TRBD1. Germline trimming cut 6 bases from V and 4 bases from J; bases unmatched to any gene: 3. The CDR3 sequence is 13 residues long.

CDR3 sequence: CASRAKAGINTGELFF. CDR3 nucleotide sequence: TGTGCCAGCAGGGCAAAAGCGGGGATCAACACCGGGGAGCTGTTTTTT. The chain joins TRBV4-2 to TRBJ2-2, with 7 bases fitting TRBD2. This CDR3 comprises 16 residues. J lost 2 bases, V lost 6 bases, and 9 bases had no gene match. The germline V gene encodes CDR1 LGHNA and CDR2 YNFKEQ.

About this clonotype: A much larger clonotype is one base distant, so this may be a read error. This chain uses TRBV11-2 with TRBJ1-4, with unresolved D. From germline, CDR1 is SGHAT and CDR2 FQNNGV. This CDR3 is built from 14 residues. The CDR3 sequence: CVSSLDQLSLGLFF. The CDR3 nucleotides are TGTGTCAGCAGCTTAGATCAGTTGAGCCTCGGACTGTTTTTT. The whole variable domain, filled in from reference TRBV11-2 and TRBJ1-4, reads EAGVAQSPRYKIIEKRQSVAFWCNPISGHATLYWYQQILGQGPKLLIQFQNNGVVDDSQLPKDRFSAERLKGVDSTLKIQPAKLEDSAVYLCVSSLDQLSLGLFFGSGTQLSVL.

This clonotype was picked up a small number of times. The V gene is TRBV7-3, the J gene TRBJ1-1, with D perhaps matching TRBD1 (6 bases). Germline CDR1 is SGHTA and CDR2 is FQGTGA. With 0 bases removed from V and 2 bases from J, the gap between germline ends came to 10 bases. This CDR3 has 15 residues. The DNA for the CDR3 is TGTGCCAGCAGCTTAACAGGGGGACCAAACACTGAAGCTTTCTTT. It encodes CASSLTGGPNTEAFF.

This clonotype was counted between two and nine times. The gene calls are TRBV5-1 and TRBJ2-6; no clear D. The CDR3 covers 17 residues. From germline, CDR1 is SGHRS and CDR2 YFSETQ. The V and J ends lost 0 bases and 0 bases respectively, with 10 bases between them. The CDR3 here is CASSLAKGLSGANVLTF. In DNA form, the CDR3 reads TGCGCCAGCAGCTTGGCCAAGGGCCTCTCTGGGGCCAACGTCCTGACTTTC.

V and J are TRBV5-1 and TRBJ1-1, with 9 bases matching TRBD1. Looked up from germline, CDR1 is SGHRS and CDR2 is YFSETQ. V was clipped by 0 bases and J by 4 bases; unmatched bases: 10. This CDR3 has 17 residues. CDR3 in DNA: TGCGCCAGCAGCTTGGCCCCTTTGGACAGGGGTTTCACTGAAGCTTTCTTT. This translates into CASSLAPLDRGFTEAFF.

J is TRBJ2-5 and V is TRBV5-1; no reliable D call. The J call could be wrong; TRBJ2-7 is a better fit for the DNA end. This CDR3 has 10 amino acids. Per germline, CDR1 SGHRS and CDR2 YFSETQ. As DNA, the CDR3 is TGCGCCAGCAGCTTGGCCGAGCAGTACTTC. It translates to CASSLAEQYF.

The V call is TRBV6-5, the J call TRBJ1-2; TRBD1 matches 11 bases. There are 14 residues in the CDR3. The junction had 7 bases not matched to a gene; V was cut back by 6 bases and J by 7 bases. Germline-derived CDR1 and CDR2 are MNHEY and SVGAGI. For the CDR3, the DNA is TGTGCCAGCAGCTGGGACAGGGGGAATTCTGGCTACACCTTC. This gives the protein CASSWDRGNSGYTF.

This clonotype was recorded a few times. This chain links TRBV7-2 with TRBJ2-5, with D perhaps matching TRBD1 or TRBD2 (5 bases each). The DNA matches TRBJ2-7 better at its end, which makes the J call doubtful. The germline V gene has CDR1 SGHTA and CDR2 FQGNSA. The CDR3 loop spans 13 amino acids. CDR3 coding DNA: TGTGCCAGCAGCTTATCTGGGACGAACGAGCAGTACTTC. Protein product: CASSLSGTNEQYF.

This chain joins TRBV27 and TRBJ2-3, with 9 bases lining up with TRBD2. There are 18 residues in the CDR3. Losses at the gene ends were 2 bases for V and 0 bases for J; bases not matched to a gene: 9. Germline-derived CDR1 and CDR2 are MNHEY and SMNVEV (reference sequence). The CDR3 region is CASSLKAGGLLSTDTQYF. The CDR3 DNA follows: TGTGCCAGCAGTTTAAAAGCGGGGGGCCTTCTGAGCACAGATACGCAGTATTTT.

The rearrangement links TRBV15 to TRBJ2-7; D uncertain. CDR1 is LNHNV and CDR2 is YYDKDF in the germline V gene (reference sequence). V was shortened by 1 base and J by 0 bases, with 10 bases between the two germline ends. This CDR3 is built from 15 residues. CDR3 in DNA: TGTGCCACCAGCAGAGCTCCGGAAACCTCCTACGAGCAGTACTTC. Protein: CATSRAPETSYEQYF.

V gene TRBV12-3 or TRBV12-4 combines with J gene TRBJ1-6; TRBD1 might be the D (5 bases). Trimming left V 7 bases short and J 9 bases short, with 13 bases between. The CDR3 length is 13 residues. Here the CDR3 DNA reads TGTGCCAGCAACCTTCAGGGCGGTTCACCCCTCCACTTT. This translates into CASNLQGGSPLHF.

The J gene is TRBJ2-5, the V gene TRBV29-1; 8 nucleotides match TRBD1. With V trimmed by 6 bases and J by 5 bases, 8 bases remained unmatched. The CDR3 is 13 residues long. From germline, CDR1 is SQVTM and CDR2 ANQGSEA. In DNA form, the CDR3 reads TGCAGCGTGGCCTCAGGGGGCCTGGAGACCCAGTACTTC. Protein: CSVASGGLETQYF.

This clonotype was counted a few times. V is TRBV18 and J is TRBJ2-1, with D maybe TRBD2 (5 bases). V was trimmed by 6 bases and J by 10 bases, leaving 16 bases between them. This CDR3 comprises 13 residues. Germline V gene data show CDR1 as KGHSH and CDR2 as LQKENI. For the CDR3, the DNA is TGTGCCAGCTCTAACGGGATTCAAGAAGAGCAGTTCTTC. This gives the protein CASSNGIQEEQFF.

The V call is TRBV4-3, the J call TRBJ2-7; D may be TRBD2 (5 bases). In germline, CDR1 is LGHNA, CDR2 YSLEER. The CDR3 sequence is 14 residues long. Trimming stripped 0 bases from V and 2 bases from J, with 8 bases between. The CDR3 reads CASSQDEGTYEQYF. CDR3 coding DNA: TGCGCCAGCAGCCAAGACGAGGGTACCTACGAGCAGTACTTC.

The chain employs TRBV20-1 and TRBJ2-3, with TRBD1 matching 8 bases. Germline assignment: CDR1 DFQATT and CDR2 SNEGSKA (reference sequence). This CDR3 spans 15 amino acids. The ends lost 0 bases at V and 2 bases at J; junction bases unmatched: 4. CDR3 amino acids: CSARDRGRITDTQYF. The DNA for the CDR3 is TGCAGTGCTAGAGACAGGGGGCGTATCACAGATACGCAGTATTTT.